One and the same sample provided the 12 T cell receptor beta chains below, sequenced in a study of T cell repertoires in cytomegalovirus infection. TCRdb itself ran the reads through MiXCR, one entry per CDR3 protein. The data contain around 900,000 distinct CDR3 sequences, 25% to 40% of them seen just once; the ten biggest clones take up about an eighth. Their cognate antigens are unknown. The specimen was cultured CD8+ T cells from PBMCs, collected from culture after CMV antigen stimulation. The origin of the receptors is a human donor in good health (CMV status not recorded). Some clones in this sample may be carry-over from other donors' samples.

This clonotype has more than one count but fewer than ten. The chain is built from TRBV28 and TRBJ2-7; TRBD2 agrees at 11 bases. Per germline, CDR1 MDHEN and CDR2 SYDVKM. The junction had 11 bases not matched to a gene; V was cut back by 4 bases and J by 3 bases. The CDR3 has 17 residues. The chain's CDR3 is CASSSLLAGAIGYEQYF. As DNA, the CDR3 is TGTGCCAGCAGTTCATTACTAGCGGGGGCCATAGGCTACGAGCAGTACTTC.

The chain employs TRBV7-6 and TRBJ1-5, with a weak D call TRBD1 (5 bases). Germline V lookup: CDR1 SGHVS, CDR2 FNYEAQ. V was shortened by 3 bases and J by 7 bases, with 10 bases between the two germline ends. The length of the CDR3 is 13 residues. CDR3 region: CASSFSPGQPQHF. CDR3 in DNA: TGTGCCAGCAGCTTCAGTCCAGGGCAGCCCCAGCATTTT.

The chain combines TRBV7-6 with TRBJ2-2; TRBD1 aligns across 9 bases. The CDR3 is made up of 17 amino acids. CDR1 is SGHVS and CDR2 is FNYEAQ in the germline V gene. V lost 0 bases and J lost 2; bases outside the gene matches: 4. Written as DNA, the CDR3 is TGTGCCAGCAGCTTAGCAAAGGGACAGGGTAACACCGGGGAGCTGTTTTTT. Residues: CASSLAKGQGNTGELFF.

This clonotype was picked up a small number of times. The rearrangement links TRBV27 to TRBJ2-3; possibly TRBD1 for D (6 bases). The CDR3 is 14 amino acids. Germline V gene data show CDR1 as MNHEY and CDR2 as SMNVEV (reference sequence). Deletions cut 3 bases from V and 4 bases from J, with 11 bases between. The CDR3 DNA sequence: TGTGCCAGCAGTTTCGGCAGGGGTCCAGATACGCAGTATTTT. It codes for CASSFGRGPDTQYF.

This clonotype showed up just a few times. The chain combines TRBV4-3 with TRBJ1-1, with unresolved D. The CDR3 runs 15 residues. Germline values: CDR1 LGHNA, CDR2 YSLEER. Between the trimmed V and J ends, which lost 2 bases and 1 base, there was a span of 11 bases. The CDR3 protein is CASSQKGTSNTEAFF. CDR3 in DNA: TGCGCCAGCAGCCAAAAAGGAACCTCGAACACTGAAGCTTTCTTT.

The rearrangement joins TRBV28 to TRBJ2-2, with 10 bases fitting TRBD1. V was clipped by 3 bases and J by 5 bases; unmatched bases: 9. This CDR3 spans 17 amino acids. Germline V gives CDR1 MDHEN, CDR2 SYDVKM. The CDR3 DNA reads TGTGCCAGCAGTTTGGGACAGGGGCCCTTCCGGACCGGGGAGCTGTTTTTT. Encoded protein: CASSLGQGPFRTGELFF.

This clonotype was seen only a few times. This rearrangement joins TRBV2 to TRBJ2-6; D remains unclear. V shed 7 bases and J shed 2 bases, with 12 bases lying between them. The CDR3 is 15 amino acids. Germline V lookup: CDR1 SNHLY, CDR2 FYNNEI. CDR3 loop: CASMGRPTGANVLTF. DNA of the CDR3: TGTGCCAGCATGGGTCGGCCGACTGGGGCCAACGTCCTGACTTTC.

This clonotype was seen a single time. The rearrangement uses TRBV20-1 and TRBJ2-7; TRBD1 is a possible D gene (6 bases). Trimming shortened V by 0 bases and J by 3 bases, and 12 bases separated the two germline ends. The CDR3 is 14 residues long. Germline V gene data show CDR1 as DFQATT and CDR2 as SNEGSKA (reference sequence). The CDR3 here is CSARDPGQNYEQYV. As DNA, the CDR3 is TGCAGTGCTAGAGATCCGGGACAAAACTACGAGCAGTACGTC.

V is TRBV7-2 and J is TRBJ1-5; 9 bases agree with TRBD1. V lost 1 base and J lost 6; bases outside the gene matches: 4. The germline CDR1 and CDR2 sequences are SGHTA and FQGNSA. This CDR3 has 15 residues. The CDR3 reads CASSLEQGAVQPQHF. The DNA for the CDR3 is TGTGCCAGCAGCTTAGAACAGGGGGCAGTTCAGCCCCAGCATTTT.

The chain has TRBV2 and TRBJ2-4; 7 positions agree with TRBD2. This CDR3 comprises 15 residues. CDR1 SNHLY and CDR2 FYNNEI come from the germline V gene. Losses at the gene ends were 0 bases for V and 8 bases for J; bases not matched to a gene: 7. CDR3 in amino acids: CASSEAGGVGDIQYF. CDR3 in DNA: TGTGCCAGCAGTGAAGCGGGGGGGGTCGGAGACATTCAGTACTTC.

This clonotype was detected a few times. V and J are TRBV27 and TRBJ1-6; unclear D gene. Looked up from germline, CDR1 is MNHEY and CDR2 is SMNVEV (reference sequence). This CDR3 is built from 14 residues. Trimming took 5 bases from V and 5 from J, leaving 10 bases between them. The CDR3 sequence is CASSSPTDNSPLHF. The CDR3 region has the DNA TGTGCCAGCAGTAGTCCCACCGATAATTCACCCCTCCACTTT.

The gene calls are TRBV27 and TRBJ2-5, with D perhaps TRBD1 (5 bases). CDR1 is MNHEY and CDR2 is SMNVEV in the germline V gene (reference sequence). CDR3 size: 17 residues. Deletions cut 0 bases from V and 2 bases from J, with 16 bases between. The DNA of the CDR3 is TGTGCCAGCAGTTTATCTCCCCCGACAGAGTCTCAAGAGACCCAGTACTTC. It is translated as CASSLSPPTESQETQYF.